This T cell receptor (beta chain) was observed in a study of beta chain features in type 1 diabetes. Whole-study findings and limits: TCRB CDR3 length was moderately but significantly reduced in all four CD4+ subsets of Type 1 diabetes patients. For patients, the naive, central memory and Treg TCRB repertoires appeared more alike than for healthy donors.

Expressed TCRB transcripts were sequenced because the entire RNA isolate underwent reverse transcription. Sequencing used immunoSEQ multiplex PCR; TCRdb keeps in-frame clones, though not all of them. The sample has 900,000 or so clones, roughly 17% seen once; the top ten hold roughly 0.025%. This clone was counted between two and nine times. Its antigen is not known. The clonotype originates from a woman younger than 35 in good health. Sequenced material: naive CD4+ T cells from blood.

The CDR3 spells CASSLRTGGLTYEQYF. The CDR3 DNA sequence: TGTGCCAGCAGCCTCAGGACAGGGGGTCTAACCTACGAGCAGTACTTC. The genes are TRBV14 and TRBJ2-7; TRBD1 matches at 10 bases. This CDR3 contains 16 residues. The V segment lost 4 bases and the J segment 2 bases; nucleotides outside the gene matches: 8. Germline lookup yields CDR1 SGHDN and CDR2 FVKESK.